This is a list of T cell receptor beta chains from one sample in a study of shared clonotypes between healthy human individuals. This table comes from immunoSEQ multiplex PCR, and its TCRdb copy is limited to in-frame clones, with some not included. The repertoire consists of 400,000 to 600,000 clones, with 60% to 80% occurring once and the leading ten covering approximately 12%. The sequencing sample was made of PBMCs. These receptors originate from a woman aged 40 to 50 in good health. Some clones in this sample may be carry-over from other donors' samples. Each CDR3 is given with its conserved first and last residue. D genes are given only for firm matches. Size tells how often a clone was seen (once, few, many) or the class of an expanded clone, and some rows leave it out.

J gene: TRBJ1-1; CDR3 length: 14; D gene: TRBD1; clone size: .; V gene: TRBV10-3; CDR3 protein: CAINPGPQGGEAFF; CDR3 DNA: TGTGCCATCAACCCAGGGCCGCAGGGGGGGGAAGCTTTCTTT
J gene: TRBJ2-7; CDR3 length: 11; D gene: .; clone size: many; V gene: TRBV20-1; CDR3 protein: CSARWDSRAVF; CDR3 DNA: TGCAGTGCTAGATGGGACTCAAGGGCGGTCTTC
J gene: TRBJ1-4; CDR3 length: 13; D gene: TRBD1; clone size: .; V gene: TRBV11-1; CDR3 protein: CASSVGTGEKLFF; CDR3 DNA: TGTGCCAGCAGCGTCGGGACAGGCGAAAAACTGTTTTTT
J gene: TRBJ1-1; CDR3 length: 14; D gene: .; clone size: few; V gene: TRBV10-2; CDR3 protein: CASSERQVNTEAFF; CDR3 DNA: TGCGCCAGCAGTGAAAGACAGGTGAACACTGAAGCTTTCTTT
J gene: TRBJ2-1; CDR3 length: 15; D gene: TRBD2; clone size: .; V gene: TRBV14; CDR3 protein: CASSQDRGRAVEQFF; CDR3 DNA: TGTGCCAGCAGCCAAGATCGGGGGAGGGCCGTTGAGCAGTTCTTC
J gene: TRBJ1-3; CDR3 length: 16; D gene: .; clone size: .; V gene: TRBV7-2; CDR3 protein: CASSLRYSSSGNTIYF; CDR3 DNA: TGTGCCAGCAGCCTAAGGTACTCTAGCTCTGGAAACACCATATATTTT
J gene: TRBJ1-6; CDR3 length: 15; D gene: TRBD1; clone size: .; V gene: TRBV5-1; CDR3 protein: CASSLEWTGRSPLHF; CDR3 DNA: TGCGCCAGCAGCTTGGAGTGGACAGGTCGTTCACCCCTCCACTTT
J gene: TRBJ1-5; CDR3 length: 12; D gene: .; clone size: few; V gene: TRBV7-2; CDR3 protein: CASSWINQPQHF; CDR3 DNA: TGTGCCAGCAGCTGGATTAATCAGCCCCAGCATTTT
J gene: TRBJ1-4; CDR3 length: 15; D gene: TRBD1; clone size: .; V gene: TRBV11-2; CDR3 protein: CASSLGQGRREKLFF; CDR3 DNA: TGTGCCAGCAGCTTAGGACAGGGGCGCCGTGAAAAACTGTTTTTT
J gene: TRBJ2-1; CDR3 length: 15; D gene: TRBD2; clone size: .; V gene: TRBV14; CDR3 protein: CASSPVAGSYNEQFF; CDR3 DNA: TGTGCCAGCAGCCCGGTAGCGGGATCCTACAATGAGCAGTTCTTC
J gene: TRBJ2-1; CDR3 length: 14; D gene: .; clone size: .; V gene: TRBV10-1; CDR3 protein: CASSDPPGPLEQFF; CDR3 DNA: TGCGCCAGCAGTGACCCCCCAGGTCCGCTTGAGCAGTTCTTC
J gene: TRBJ2-7; CDR3 length: 15; D gene: TRBD2; clone size: .; V gene: TRBV30; CDR3 protein: CAWSKGTSGSYEQYF; CDR3 DNA: TGTGCCTGGAGTAAGGGGACTAGCGGGAGTTACGAGCAGTACTTC
J gene: TRBJ2-3; CDR3 length: 16; D gene: TRBD1; clone size: .; V gene: TRBV5-1; CDR3 protein: CASSTTRDSSTDTQYF; CDR3 DNA: TGCGCCAGCAGCACCACTAGGGACAGCTCCACAGATACGCAGTATTTT
J gene: TRBJ2-4; CDR3 length: 16; D gene: .; clone size: once; V gene: TRBV29-1; CDR3 protein: CSVGAAPLLAKNIQYF; CDR3 DNA: TGCAGCGTTGGTGCAGCGCCCCTTCTAGCCAAAAACATTCAGTACTTC
J gene: TRBJ2-5; CDR3 length: 18; D gene: .; clone size: .; V gene: TRBV7-9; CDR3 protein: CASSLAVGASDFQETQYF; CDR3 DNA: TGTGCCAGCAGCTTAGCAGTTGGGGCTTCGGACTTTCAAGAGACCCAGTACTTC
J gene: TRBJ2-5; CDR3 length: 16; D gene: TRBD2; clone size: .; V gene: TRBV7-2; CDR3 protein: CASSLAVSGRVETQYF; CDR3 DNA: TGTGCCAGCAGCTTAGCGGTTAGCGGGAGGGTGGAGACCCAGTACTTC
J gene: TRBJ2-1; CDR3 length: 16; D gene: TRBD1; clone size: .; V gene: TRBV18; CDR3 protein: CASSPRTGEAYNEQFF; CDR3 DNA: TGTGCCAGCTCACCACGGACAGGGGAGGCCTACAATGAGCAGTTCTTC
J gene: TRBJ2-3; CDR3 length: 15; D gene: TRBD2; clone size: .; V gene: TRBV9; CDR3 protein: CASSAFGLAGVSQYF; CDR3 DNA: TGTGCCAGCAGCGCCTTCGGACTAGCGGGAGTGTCGCAGTATTTT
J gene: TRBJ2-2; CDR3 length: 16; D gene: .; clone size: .; V gene: TRBV5-1; CDR3 protein: CASSLIPGANTGELFF; CDR3 DNA: TGCGCCAGCAGCTTGATTCCGGGAGCGAACACCGGGGAGCTGTTTTTT
J gene: TRBJ2-2; CDR3 length: 16; D gene: .; clone size: .; V gene: TRBV25-1; CDR3 protein: CASSEYSGLGTGELFF; CDR3 DNA: TGTGCCAGCAGTGAATACTCCGGTCTTGGCACCGGGGAGCTGTTTTTT
J gene: TRBJ2-1; CDR3 length: 15; D gene: TRBD1; clone size: .; V gene: TRBV7-9; CDR3 protein: CASSLGHQGANEQFF; CDR3 DNA: TGTGCCAGCAGCTTAGGCCACCAGGGGGCAAATGAGCAGTTCTTC
J gene: TRBJ2-7; CDR3 length: 12; D gene: .; clone size: .; V gene: TRBV29-1; CDR3 protein: CSGRTTGGEQYF; CDR3 DNA: TGCAGCGGTAGGACTACCGGTGGGGAGCAGTACTTC
J gene: TRBJ2-7; CDR3 length: 15; D gene: .; clone size: .; V gene: TRBV27; CDR3 protein: CASSSPGTEIYEQYF; CDR3 DNA: TGTGCCAGCAGTTCACCCGGGACCGAAATATACGAGCAGTACTTC
J gene: TRBJ1-4; CDR3 length: 14; D gene: .; clone size: once; V gene: TRBV2; CDR3 protein: CASRTESTNEKLFF; CDR3 DNA: TGTGCCAGCAGGACGGAATCAACTAATGAAAAACTGTTTTTT
J gene: TRBJ2-5; CDR3 length: 16; D gene: .; clone size: once; V gene: TRBV4-3; CDR3 protein: CASSQEHPGVGETQYF; CDR3 DNA: TGCGCCAGCAGCCAAGAGCATCCGGGAGTCGGGGAGACCCAGTACTTC
J gene: TRBJ2-2; CDR3 length: 12; D gene: .; clone size: .; V gene: TRBV7-2; CDR3 protein: CASSLWGGELFF; CDR3 DNA: TGTGCCAGCAGCCTGTGGGGCGGGGAGCTGTTTTTT
J gene: TRBJ2-7; CDR3 length: 11; D gene: .; clone size: .; V gene: TRBV20-1; CDR3 protein: CSARQAYEQYF; CDR3 DNA: TGCAGTGCGCGACAGGCCTACGAGCAGTACTTC
J gene: TRBJ2-2; CDR3 length: 15; D gene: .; clone size: few; V gene: TRBV4-2; CDR3 protein: CASSQVLGGGGELFF; CDR3 DNA: TGTGCCAGCAGCCAGGTTCTGGGGGGTGGAGGGGAGCTGTTTTTT
J gene: TRBJ2-7; CDR3 length: 14; D gene: TRBD2; clone size: .; V gene: TRBV7-6; CDR3 protein: CASRALAGAREQYF; CDR3 DNA: TGTGCCAGCCGGGCCCTAGCGGGAGCGAGAGAGCAGTACTTC
J gene: TRBJ2-7; CDR3 length: 15; D gene: .; clone size: .; V gene: TRBV28; CDR3 protein: CASSLQRWENYEQYF; CDR3 DNA: TGTGCCAGCAGTTTACAAAGGTGGGAGAACTACGAGCAGTACTTC
J gene: TRBJ2-7; CDR3 length: 13; D gene: .; clone size: .; V gene: TRBV11-2; CDR3 protein: CASSWRVGYEQYF; CDR3 DNA: TGTGCCAGCAGCTGGAGAGTTGGGTACGAGCAGTACTTC
J gene: TRBJ2-2; CDR3 length: 13; D gene: .; clone size: .; V gene: TRBV19; CDR3 protein: CASSSFGTGELFF; CDR3 DNA: TGTGCCAGTAGTAGCTTTGGAACCGGGGAGCTGTTTTTT
J gene: TRBJ2-3; CDR3 length: 16; D gene: TRBD1; clone size: .; V gene: TRBV5-4; CDR3 protein: CASKVRTGGVTDTQYF; CDR3 DNA: TGTGCCAGCAAGGTCCGGACAGGGGGCGTCACAGATACGCAGTATTTT
J gene: TRBJ1-1; CDR3 length: 15; D gene: .; clone size: .; V gene: TRBV11-2; CDR3 protein: CASSLRGATNTEAFF; CDR3 DNA: TGTGCCAGCAGCTTACGAGGGGCAACGAACACTGAAGCTTTCTTT
J gene: TRBJ1-2; CDR3 length: 13; D gene: .; clone size: few; V gene: TRBV5-4; CDR3 protein: CASSYGAGDGYTF; CDR3 DNA: TGTGCCAGCAGCTACGGGGCTGGCGATGGCTACACCTTC
J gene: TRBJ2-1; CDR3 length: 16; D gene: .; clone size: .; V gene: TRBV9; CDR3 protein: CASSPSGETSRHEQFF; CDR3 DNA: TGTGCCAGCAGCCCCAGTGGGGAGACTAGTCGGCATGAGCAGTTCTTC
J gene: TRBJ2-1; CDR3 length: 17; D gene: .; clone size: .; V gene: TRBV4-2; CDR3 protein: CASSGMIGQTTPHEQFF; CDR3 DNA: TGTGCCAGCAGCGGTATGATCGGCCAGACTACTCCTCATGAGCAGTTCTTC
J gene: TRBJ2-7; CDR3 length: 16; D gene: .; clone size: many; V gene: TRBV9; CDR3 protein: CASSVRPDTATYEQYF; CDR3 DNA: TGTGCCAGCAGCGTAAGGCCCGATACGGCAACCTACGAGCAGTACTTC
J gene: TRBJ2-3; CDR3 length: 18; D gene: TRBD1; clone size: .; V gene: TRBV4-3; CDR3 protein: CASSQFTRQGASTDTQYF; CDR3 DNA: TGCGCCAGCAGCCAATTTACGCGTCAGGGGGCTAGCACAGATACGCAGTATTTT
J gene: TRBJ2-3; CDR3 length: 16; D gene: TRBD2; clone size: .; V gene: TRBV5-4; CDR3 protein: CASSLARTSNTDTQYF; CDR3 DNA: TGTGCCAGCAGCTTGGCTAGGACTAGCAACACAGATACGCAGTATTTT